This entry lists 8 T cell receptor beta chains sequenced from one sample in a study of OX40 agonist ivuxolimab in advanced cancers. Assay used: immunoSEQ multiplex PCR; TCRdb lists only in-frame clones, some missing. The repertoire holds more than 12,000 clones, with around four fifths as singletons. Sequencing used CD4+ or CD8+ T cells sorted from blood, obtained in a trial of the OX40 agonist ivuxolimab. The receptors here all came from an adult with an advanced solid tumor such as melanoma, head and neck, liver or kidney cancer.

The genes are TRBV5-6 and TRBJ1-2; no clear D. The CDR3 extends over 17 amino acids. Trimming stripped 4 bases from V and 6 bases from J, with 25 bases between. Germline V lookup: CDR1 SGHDT, CDR2 YYEEEE. The CDR3 loop is CASSQLILRSGPDGYTF. CDR3 DNA: TGTGCCAGCAGCCAACTTATACTACGGAGCGGGCCGGATGGCTACACCTTC.

The chain has TRBV7-9 and TRBJ2-1; 8 nucleotides align to TRBD2. Germline V gene data show CDR1 as SEHNR and CDR2 as FQNEAQ (reference sequence). CDR3 length: 15 amino acids. Trimming removed 7 bases from V and 5 bases from J; junction bases left unmatched: 10. CDR3 nucleotide sequence: TGTGCCAGCACAGAAGCGGGGGACCGACACAATGAGCAGTTCTTC. This sequence encodes CASTEAGDRHNEQFF.

This chain joins TRBV29-1 and TRBJ1-1, with D hard to call. V lost 7 bases, J lost 1 base, and 7 bases lay in between. Looked up from germline, CDR1 is SQVTM and CDR2 is ANQGSEA. This CDR3 comprises 11 residues. DNA for the CDR3: TGCAGCGCTATAGAGAACACTGAAGCTTTCTTT. Its translation: CSAIENTEAFF.

V and J are TRBV28 and TRBJ1-2, with D possibly matching TRBD1 (5 bases). The CDR3 is 17 residues long. Trimming shortened V by 3 bases and J by 3 bases, and 20 bases separated the two germline ends. Per the germline V gene, CDR1 is MDHEN and CDR2 is SYDVKM. CDR3 protein: CASSFIGEGKGDYGYTF. CDR3 DNA sequence: TGTGCCAGCAGTTTTATAGGGGAGGGGAAGGGAGACTATGGCTACACCTTC.

This clone was seen a single time. The rearrangement joins TRBV5-6 to TRBJ1-2; TRBD1 might be the D (5 bases). Per germline, CDR1 SGHDT and CDR2 YYEEEE. CDR3 length: 15 amino acids. Deletions cut 4 bases from V and 4 bases from J, with 17 bases between. CDR3 region: CASSTSRGWGYGYTF. DNA of the CDR3: TGTGCCAGCAGCACTTCAAGGGGCTGGGGCTATGGCTACACCTTC.

The genes are TRBV7-9 and TRBJ2-7, with 9 bases lining up with TRBD1. Looked up from germline, CDR1 is SEHNR and CDR2 is FQNEAQ (reference sequence). The V segment lost 5 bases and the J segment 6 bases; nucleotides outside the gene matches: 11. The CDR3 runs to 15 residues. This CDR3 reads CASSPRDRVDGEQYF. The DNA of the CDR3 is TGTGCCAGCAGCCCCCGGGACAGGGTGGACGGCGAGCAGTACTTC.

The genes are TRBV28 and TRBJ2-7, with TRBD1 matching over 9 bases. The CDR3 has 13 residues. Trimming cost V 6 bases and J 4 bases; bases outside gene matches: 4. Germline V CDR1 and CDR2: MDHEN, SYDVKM. CDR3 region: CASSRDREYEQYF. The CDR3 DNA follows: TGTGCCAGCAGCCGGGACAGGGAGTACGAGCAGTACTTC.

J is TRBJ2-7 and V is TRBV4-1; 9 bases match TRBD2. The CDR3 totals 16 residues. After removal of 3 bases from V and 0 bases from J, the junction contained 6 bases not matched to a gene. The V gene's germline CDR1 is MGHRA and CDR2 YSYEKL. CDR3 protein: CASSQASGGSSYEQYF. CDR3 nucleotides: TGCGCCAGCAGCCAGGCCAGCGGGGGGAGCTCCTACGAGCAGTACTTC.